Listed below are T cell receptor beta chains from one sample, sequenced in a study of shared clonotypes between healthy human individuals. Method: immunoSEQ multiplex PCR; TCRdb's copy keeps in-frame clones and lacks some. Of roughly 2.6 million clones listed, roughly 92% are singletons. Input material: naive CD4+ T cells sorted from blood. These TCRs come from a young man in good health. CDR3s include the opening cysteine and the closing phenylalanine or tryptophan. Each record gives: J gene, clone size, D gene, V gene, CDR3 protein, CDR3 DNA. A D gene is named only where the DNA matches it firmly. For some rows the clone size is stated as once, few or many, or as a class when expanded; others skip it.

TRBJ1-1	few	NA	TRBV6-5	CASSRDTEAFF	TGTGCCAGCAGCAGGGATACTGAAGCTTTCTTT
TRBJ1-2	NA	NA	TRBV6-6	CASSYSIELSYGYTF	TGTGCCAGCAGTTACTCGATCGAACTGAGCTATGGCTACACCTTC
TRBJ1-4	NA	NA	TRBV5-8	CASSTGQSVNEKLFF	TGTGCCAGCAGCACCGGACAGAGTGTCAATGAAAAACTGTTTTTT
TRBJ2-1	once	TRBD2	TRBV5-4	CASSRGGAGGSYNEQFF	TGTGCCAGCAGCAGGGGGGGTGCGGGAGGTTCCTACAATGAGCAGTTCTTC
TRBJ1-5	NA	NA	TRBV28	CASGGQYSNQPQHF	TGTGCCAGCGGGGGGCAGTATAGCAATCAGCCCCAGCATTTT
TRBJ2-7	NA	NA	TRBV9	CASSVEGGSVQYF	TGTGCCAGCAGCGTAGAGGGGGGGTCGGTGCAGTACTTC
TRBJ1-1	NA	NA	TRBV2	CASRHRALNTEAFF	TGTGCCAGCAGACACAGGGCCCTGAACACTGAAGCTTTCTTT
TRBJ1-1	NA	NA	TRBV14	CASSHLPANTEAFF	TGTGCCAGCAGCCATTTACCCGCGAACACTGAAGCTTTCTTT
TRBJ2-7	NA	NA	TRBV28	CASSGRSGTQDYEQYF	TGTGCCAGCAGTGGCCGCTCCGGGACACAGGACTACGAGCAGTACTTC
TRBJ1-2	NA	NA	TRBV18	CASSQRGGYTF	TGTGCCAGCTCGCAAAGAGGGGGCTACACCTTC
TRBJ1-6	NA	NA	TRBV18	CASSPIGQNSPLHF	TGTGCCAGCTCACCCATCGGACAGAATTCACCCCTCCACTTT
TRBJ2-3	NA	NA	TRBV13	CASSPGATDTQYF	TGTGCCAGCAGCCCGGGGGCGACAGATACGCAGTATTTT
TRBJ1-5	NA	TRBD1	TRBV30	CAWSLGTEGQPQHF	TGTGCCTGGAGTTTGGGGACAGAGGGTCAGCCCCAGCATTTT
TRBJ1-1	NA	NA	TRBV5-6	CASSPWAGDAEAFF	TGTGCCAGCAGCCCGTGGGCAGGAGATGCTGAAGCTTTCTTT
TRBJ2-6	NA	TRBD2	TRBV5-4	CASSPGGLAGAGANVLTF	TGTGCCAGCAGCCCGGGTGGACTAGCGGGAGCTGGGGCCAACGTCCTGACTTTC
TRBJ1-4	NA	TRBD1	TRBV7-9	CASSKQGGEKLFF	TGTGCCAGCAGCAAACAGGGGGGTGAAAAACTGTTTTTT
TRBJ1-1	NA	NA	TRBV6-5	CASSYSKLAEAFF	TGTGCCAGCAGTTACTCGAAGTTGGCTGAAGCTTTCTTT
TRBJ1-1	NA	NA	TRBV19	CASSAQQGWTEAFF	TGTGCCAGTAGTGCGCAGCAGGGCTGGACTGAAGCTTTCTTT
TRBJ2-7	NA	TRBD1	TRBV30	CAWSGSRAGGRFEQYF	TGTGCCTGGAGTGGATCTCGGGCAGGGGGACGTTTCGAGCAGTACTTC
TRBJ2-7	few	NA	TRBV2	CASGSRAYEQYF	TGTGCCAGCGGGTCAAGGGCCTACGAGCAGTACTTC
TRBJ1-6	NA	NA	TRBV11-2	CASSFMGYNSPLHF	TGTGCCAGCAGCTTTATGGGGTATAATTCACCCCTCCACTTT
TRBJ2-5	NA	NA	TRBV11-2	CAISAGSFQETQYF	TGTGCCATTTCCGCGGGAAGCTTCCAAGAGACCCAGTACTTC
TRBJ1-5	NA	NA	TRBV7-8	CASSRFQGSRQPQHF	TGTGCCAGCAGCCGATTTCAGGGTTCAAGACAGCCCCAGCATTTT
TRBJ2-7	NA	NA	TRBV25-1	CASSVQEGQQYF	TGTGCCAGCAGTGTACAGGAGGGGCAGCAGTACTTC
TRBJ2-2	NA	TRBD1	TRBV5-1	CASSPGDRDHGELFF	TGCGCCAGCAGCCCTGGGGACAGGGACCACGGGGAGCTGTTTTTT
TRBJ2-7	NA	TRBD2	TRBV7-2	CASSQGLAGLYEQYF	TGTGCCAGCAGCCAAGGACTAGCGGGCCTTTACGAGCAGTACTTC
TRBJ2-1	once	TRBD2	TRBV18	CASSPPSGGAVEQFF	TGTGCCAGCTCACCACCCAGCGGGGGGGCCGTTGAGCAGTTCTTC
TRBJ2-7	NA	TRBD1	TRBV10-1	CASSEPGQGTAEQYF	TGCGCCAGCAGTGAACCGGGACAGGGCACCGCCGAGCAGTACTTC
TRBJ1-1	once	NA	TRBV7-2	CASNPYRNTEAFF	TGTGCCAGCAACCCCTACCGTAACACTGAAGCTTTCTTT
TRBJ2-2	NA	NA	TRBV11-2	CASSLRGTGELFF	TGTGCCAGCAGCTTAAGGGGCACCGGGGAGCTGTTTTTT
TRBJ1-4	NA	NA	TRBV14	CASSRGGANEKLFF	TGTGCCAGCTCTCGGGGGGGAGCTAATGAAAAACTGTTTTTT
TRBJ2-1	NA	TRBD1	TRBV2	CASSSDRLFNNEQFF	TGTGCCAGCAGTTCGGACAGGTTATTCAACAATGAGCAGTTCTTC
TRBJ2-2	NA	TRBD1	TRBV4-1	CASSRVDREDGELFF	TGCGCCAGCAGCCGGGTGGACAGGGAGGACGGGGAGCTGTTTTTT
TRBJ1-1	NA	TRBD1	TRBV6-6	CASSDRGNTEAFF	TGTGCCAGCAGCGACAGGGGGAACACTGAAGCTTTCTTT
TRBJ2-4	NA	NA	TRBV5-1	CASSAGSGVDIQYF	TGCGCCAGCAGCGCGGGATCAGGGGTTGACATTCAGTACTTC
TRBJ2-1	NA	NA	TRBV4-1	CASSQGVASYSNEQFF	TGCGCCAGCAGCCAAGGGGTGGCCTCCTACTCCAATGAGCAGTTCTTC
TRBJ2-7	NA	TRBD2	TRBV18	CASSPPSGGSSYEQYF	TGTGCCAGCTCACCACCTAGCGGGGGGTCTTCCTACGAGCAGTACTTC
TRBJ1-4	NA	NA	TRBV6-6	CASSQGSTNEKLFF	TGTGCCAGCAGCCAGGGGTCAACTAATGAAAAACTGTTTTTT
TRBJ2-1	once	NA	TRBV7-2	CASSLTAMDGGEQFF	TGTGCCAGCAGCTTAACTGCCATGGATGGCGGTGAGCAGTTCTTC
TRBJ2-7	NA	NA	TRBV11-2	CASSLGQTYEQYF	TGTGCCAGCAGCTTAGGACAGACCTACGAGCAGTACTTC
TRBJ2-1	NA	TRBD2	TRBV5-1	CASSPTGGPLNEQFF	TGCGCCAGCAGCCCTACGGGGGGACCCCTCAATGAGCAGTTCTTC
TRBJ2-6	few	TRBD1	TRBV5-1	CASSPIGTGTGANVLTF	TGCGCCAGCAGCCCCATAGGGACAGGGACTGGGGCCAACGTCCTGACTTTC
TRBJ2-1	NA	TRBD2	TRBV10-3	CAIRGEGPNEQFF	TGTGCCATCAGGGGGGAGGGCCCGAATGAGCAGTTCTTC
TRBJ2-2	NA	TRBD1	TRBV28	CASRTGGGGELFF	TGTGCCAGCAGGACAGGGGGCGGCGGGGAGCTGTTTTTT
TRBJ1-4	NA	NA	TRBV5-1	CASSLNTATNEKLFF	TGCGCCAGCAGCCTGAACACTGCAACTAATGAAAAACTGTTTTTT
TRBJ2-5	NA	NA	TRBV5-1	CASSLDTGVGETQYF	TGCGCCAGCAGCTTAGATACGGGAGTGGGTGAGACCCAGTACTTC
TRBJ2-7	NA	TRBD1	TRBV7-2	CASSRGQGPDEQYF	TGTGCCAGCAGCCGAGGACAGGGGCCTGACGAGCAGTACTTC
TRBJ2-1	NA	NA	TRBV7-2	CASSPYLREQFF	TGTGCCAGCAGCCCTTATCTGCGTGAGCAGTTCTTC
TRBJ2-7	NA	NA	TRBV28	CASRPFRDSQTYEQYF	TGTGCCAGCAGGCCATTTCGAGACAGCCAGACCTACGAGCAGTACTTC